Below are 25 T cell receptor beta chains sequenced from a single sample in a study of post-analysis software for immune sequencing data. General observations from the study: Patients showed TRBV5-6, TRBV5-1 and TRBV20-1 among four to six TRBV segments more frequent than in controls.

Libraries were made from TCR beta cDNA, and they carried unique molecular identifiers. TCRdb reprocessed the PCR reads with MiXCR, giving one entry per CDR3 protein. The data hold hundreds of thousands of distinct CDR3 sequences, with 25% to 30% observed a single time. These receptors have no known antigen. The sample taken for sequencing was blood. These receptor sequences come from a girl aged 10 to 17 with multiple sclerosis.

The chain recombines TRBV20-1 with TRBJ2-5; the match to TRBD1 covers 7 bases. Germline lookup yields CDR1 DFQATT and CDR2 SNEGSKA (reference sequence). V trimming: 3 bases; J trimming: 5 bases; junction bases outside the gene matches: 9. CDR3 length: 14 amino acids. CDR3 sequence reads: CSARFGRGLETQYF. Written as DNA, the CDR3 is TGCAGTGCTAGGTTCGGCAGGGGGTTGGAGACCCAGTACTTC.

The rearrangement joins TRBV20-1 to TRBJ2-4, with TRBD1 as a possible D gene (5 bases). CDR1 is DFQATT and CDR2 is SNEGSKA in the germline V gene (reference sequence). Trimming pared 1 base from V and 5 bases from J, leaving 9 bases between. The CDR3 totals 13 residues. CDR3 DNA: TGCAGTGCTAGAGCCCAGGGCGAAAACATTCAGTACTTC. Its protein is CSARAQGENIQYF.

To note about this clonotype: At one end, the junction sequence differs from germline, possibly due to a read error. The V and J genes are TRBV25-1 and TRBJ2-3; 7 bases fit TRBD2. The germline gives CDR1 MGHDK, CDR2 SYGVNS. The CDR3 runs to 17 residues. The CDR3 here is CASSGASGQPSTDTRYF. In nucleotides, the CDR3 is TGTGCCAGCAGTGGGGCTAGCGGCCAACCTAGCACAGATACGCGGTATTTT.

The chain joins TRBV7-9 to TRBJ1-2; D unresolved. There are 14 residues in the CDR3. Trimming removed 2 bases at V and 7 bases at J, with 14 bases between. Germline CDR1 and CDR2: SEHNR and FQNEAQ (reference sequence). The CDR3 protein is CASSLLALFGGYTF. CDR3 in DNA: TGTGCCAGCAGCTTATTAGCGCTATTTGGTGGCTACACCTTC.

The chain uses TRBV20-1 and TRBJ2-7; maybe TRBD2 (5 bases). Deletions cut 6 bases from V and 0 bases from J, with 12 bases between. The germline V gene encodes CDR1 DFQATT and CDR2 SNEGSKA (reference sequence). This CDR3 contains 13 residues. CDR3 coding DNA: TGCAGTGCCCGCCCGGGAAGCTCCTACGAGCAGTACTTC. Protein sequence: CSARPGSSYEQYF.

V gene TRBV20-1 combines with J gene TRBJ2-5, with D maybe TRBD2 (6 bases). Trimming took off 3 bases at V and 4 bases at J, with 9 bases between the two ends. Germline-derived CDR1 and CDR2 are DFQATT and SNEGSKA (reference sequence). The CDR3 loop spans 12 amino acids. The DNA for the CDR3 is TGCAGTGCTAGTTTGGGGGGAGAGACCCAGTACTTC. Translation: CSASLGGETQYF.

The chain has TRBV20-1 and TRBJ1-2; D remains unclear. The CDR3 contains 13 residues. V gave up 6 bases and J gave up 7 bases, with 18 bases separating them. From germline, CDR1 is DFQATT and CDR2 SNEGSKA (reference sequence). The CDR3 sequence is CSAKALTVSGYTF. CDR3 nucleotides: TGCAGTGCCAAGGCATTGACGGTTAGTGGCTACACCTTC.

Here the CDR3 reads CSARVPSGTYNEQFF. In DNA, the CDR3 is TGCAGTGCTAGAGTTCCATCGGGGACCTACAATGAGCAGTTCTTC. The chain recombines TRBV20-1 with TRBJ2-1; perhaps TRBD2 as D (5 bases). Trimming shortened V by 1 base and J by 2 bases, and 12 bases separated the two germline ends. The CDR3 has 15 amino acids. Germline V gene lookup returns CDR1 DFQATT and CDR2 SNEGSKA (reference sequence).

The V and J genes are TRBV6-1 and TRBJ2-1; 8 positions match TRBD2. Unmatched junction bases numbered 6, after V lost 6 bases and J lost 5 bases. In germline, CDR1 is MNHNS, CDR2 SASEGT. The CDR3 runs 14 residues. Here the CDR3 DNA reads TGTGCCAGCAGGCCGGGACTAGTCCACAATGAGCAGTTCTTC. Protein sequence: CASRPGLVHNEQFF.

This clonotype has more than one count but fewer than ten. V is TRBV5-1 and J is TRBJ2-1, with a weak D call TRBD2 (5 bases). Germline values: CDR1 SGHRS, CDR2 YFSETQ. With 4 bases removed from V and 5 bases from J, the gap between germline ends came to 13 bases. CDR3 size: 14 residues. DNA for the CDR3: TGCGCCAGCAGCGCGGGCCCGGGCGACAATGAGCAGTTCTTC. Protein product: CASSAGPGDNEQFF.

This clonotype was detected only a few times. The gene calls are TRBV6-1 and TRBJ2-3; 12 positions agree with TRBD2. The CDR3 has 17 amino acids. CDR1 is MNHNS, CDR2 SASEGT, per germline. V trimming: 2 bases; J trimming: 0 bases; junction bases outside the gene matches: 3. The CDR3 spells CASSEHGLAGSTDTQYF. CDR3 DNA: TGTGCCAGCAGTGAACATGGACTAGCGGGAAGCACAGATACGCAGTATTTT.

This clonotype has just a few counts. The rearrangement joins TRBV3-1 to TRBJ2-4; the match to TRBD2 covers 7 bases. The CDR3 runs 17 residues. V lost 1 base, J lost 1 base, and 7 bases stayed unmatched. Per the germline V gene, CDR1 is LGHDT and CDR2 is YNNKEL (reference sequence). The CDR3 loop reads CASSQASAGSAKNIQYF. The CDR3 region has the DNA TGTGCCAGCAGCCAAGCCTCAGCGGGGTCGGCCAAAAACATTCAGTACTTC.

Remarks on this clonotype: A read error may account for a junction end that differs from germline. The V and J genes are TRBV20-1 and TRBJ2-1; TRBD1 agrees at 10 bases. The CDR3 runs to 15 residues. Germline loops: CDR1 DFQATT, CDR2 SNEGSKA (reference sequence). The CDR3 DNA follows: TGCAGTGCTAGAGAACGGGACAGGGGATACAATGTGCAGTTCTTC. Amino acid sequence: CSARERDRGYNVQFF.

This clonotype was seen ten or more times. The CDR3 sequence: CASSFAVGQPQHF. CDR3 nucleotide sequence: TGTGCCAGCAGCTTTGCAGTAGGTCAGCCCCAGCATTTT. This rearrangement joins TRBV7-2 to TRBJ1-5; D is unclear. Germline V gene data show CDR1 as SGHTA and CDR2 as FQGNSA. V lost 3 bases, J lost 6 bases, and 9 bases lay in between. This CDR3 contains 13 residues. The variable domain in full, with the rest retrieved from reference TRBV7-2 and TRBJ1-5, is GAGVSQSPSNKVTEKGKDVELRCDPISGHTALYWYRQSLGQGLEFLIYFQGNSAPDKSGLPSDRFSAERTGGSVSTLTIQRTQQEDSAVYLCASSFAVGQPQHFGDGTRLSIL.

This clonotype occurred many times. The chain recombines TRBV29-1 with TRBJ2-3; 12 bases fit TRBD2. The CDR3 is 16 amino acids. The germline V gene encodes CDR1 SQVTM and CDR2 ANQGSEA. J lost 6 bases, V lost 1 base, and 8 bases had no gene match. As DNA, the CDR3 is TGCAGCGTTGAAGGACTAGCGGGAGCGTCAATGGATACGCAGTATTTT. Its protein is CSVEGLAGASMDTQYF.

This clonotype was counted only a few times. V usage is TRBV7-2 and J usage is TRBJ2-1; either TRBD1 or TRBD2 may supply D (5 bases each). Germline CDR1 and CDR2: SGHTA and FQGNSA. Trimming took 1 base from V and 4 from J, leaving 20 bases between them. The CDR3 loop spans 18 amino acids. The CDR3 region has the DNA TGTGCCAGCAGCTTAGTTCGAGGGGCGCGGCTTCCTTACAATGAGCAGTTCTTC. This codes for CASSLVRGARLPYNEQFF.

This chain uses TRBV7-2 with TRBJ2-5; 7 bases are shared with TRBD1. Per the germline V gene, CDR1 is SGHTA and CDR2 is FQGNSA. V shed 3 bases and J 11 bases; nucleotides not matched to a gene: 6. CDR3 size: 12 residues. CDR3 nucleotide sequence: TGTGCCAGCAGCTTCCGGGACAGTCCGCAGTACTTC. Its translation is CASSFRDSPQYF.

V and J are TRBV10-3 and TRBJ1-1, with unresolved D. CDR3 length: 15 residues. CDR1 and CDR2 (germline): ENHRY, SYGVKD. Between the trimmed V and J ends, which lost 7 bases and 3 bases, there was a span of 18 bases. The chain's CDR3 is CAINTDRVGDTEAFF. CDR3 nucleotide sequence: TGTGCCATCAATACGGATAGGGTTGGCGACACTGAAGCTTTCTTT.

For the CDR3, the DNA is TGTGCCACCAGCAGGGAGAACAGGGGGCGTAACTATGGCTACACCTTC. This gives the protein CATSRENRGRNYGYTF. The chain employs TRBV15 and TRBJ1-2; 9 bases are a match to TRBD1. CDR3 length: 16 amino acids. Germline V CDR1 and CDR2: LNHNV, YYDKDF (reference sequence). After removal of 3 bases from V and 1 base from J, the junction contained 6 bases not matched to a gene.

In this sample, this clonotype turned up a few times. V and J are TRBV20-1 and TRBJ2-1, with D perhaps TRBD2 (5 bases). This CDR3 is built from 13 residues. Trimming removed 6 bases at V and 4 bases at J, with 13 bases between. Germline loops: CDR1 DFQATT, CDR2 SNEGSKA (reference sequence). CDR3 in DNA: TGCAGTGCCCTCGAGAGGGTTTACAATGAGCAGTTCTTC. This gives the protein CSALERVYNEQFF.

This clonotype was seen a handful of times. This rearrangement joins TRBV7-2 to TRBJ1-4; the match to TRBD1 covers 7 bases. Germline CDR1 and CDR2: SGHTA and FQGNSA. V lost 5 bases, J lost 5 bases, and 5 bases stayed unmatched. The CDR3 has 14 amino acids. CDR3 residues: CASSPRTGNEKLFF. Written as DNA, the CDR3 is TGTGCCAGCAGCCCGAGGACAGGAAATGAAAAACTGTTTTTT.

This clonotype was detected a few times. V gene TRBV5-6 combines with J gene TRBJ1-6, with D maybe TRBD1 (5 bases). Germline V gene data show CDR1 as SGHDT and CDR2 as YYEEEE. The CDR3 is 15 amino acids. V gave up 0 bases and J gave up 8 bases, with 12 bases separating them. CDR3 bases: TGTGCCAGCAGCTTGGGTGGGACCACTTATTCACCCCTCCACTTT. Translated: CASSLGGTTYSPLHF. The full variable domain, with the rest looked up from reference TRBV5-6 and TRBJ1-6, is DAGVTQSPTHLIKTRGQQVTLRCSPKSGHDTVSWYQQALGQGPQFIFQYYEEEERQRGNFPDRFSGHQFPNYSSELNVNALLLGDSALYLCASSLGGTTYSPLHFGNGTRLTVT.

This clonotype was observed a few times. Just one base apart from a much larger clone, this may be a read error. V and J are TRBV29-1 and TRBJ2-7; the D is unclear. This CDR3 has 14 amino acids. Looked up from germline, CDR1 is SQVTM and CDR2 is ANQGSEA. V lost 4 bases, J lost 7 bases, and 20 bases lay in between. This chain's CDR3 is CSVAGHLTNPEQYF. CDR3 coding DNA: TGCAGCGTTGCCGGTCACCTCACAAACCCGGAGCAGTACTTC.

The chain couples TRBV7-8 to TRBJ2-2; weak D call: TRBD1 (5 bases). CDR3 length equals 16 residues. The V end was cut by 0 bases, the J end by 5 bases, with 13 bases between. Germline V gene data show CDR1 as SGHVS and CDR2 as FQNEAQ. The CDR3 sequence: CASSLALGRWTGELFF. Written as DNA, the CDR3 is TGTGCCAGCAGCTTAGCCCTGGGGCGGTGGACCGGGGAGCTGTTTTTT.

This clonotype was found a few times. V and J are TRBV4-3 and TRBJ2-3; D tentatively reads TRBD1 or TRBD2 (6 bases each). The CDR3 runs to 18 residues. The germline CDR1 and CDR2 sequences are LGHNA and YSLEER. The ends were cut back, 1 base at V and 0 bases at J, with 17 bases in the middle. Here the CDR3 DNA reads TGCGCCAGCAGCCAAGGCCCCCTCGGAGGGGGTAGCACAGATACGCAGTATTTT. Translating it yields CASSQGPLGGGSTDTQYF.